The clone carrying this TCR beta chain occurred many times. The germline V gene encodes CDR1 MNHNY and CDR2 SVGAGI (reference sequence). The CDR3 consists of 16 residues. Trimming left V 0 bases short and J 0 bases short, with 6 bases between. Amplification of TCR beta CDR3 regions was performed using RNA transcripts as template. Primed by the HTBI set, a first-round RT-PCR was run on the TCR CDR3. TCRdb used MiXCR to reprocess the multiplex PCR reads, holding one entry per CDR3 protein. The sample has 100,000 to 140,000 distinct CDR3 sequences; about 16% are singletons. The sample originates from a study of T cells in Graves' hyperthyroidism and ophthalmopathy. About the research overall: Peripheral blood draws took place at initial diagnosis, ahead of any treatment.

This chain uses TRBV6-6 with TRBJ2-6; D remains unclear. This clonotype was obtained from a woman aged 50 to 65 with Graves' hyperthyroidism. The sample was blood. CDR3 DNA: TGTGCCAGCAGTTACTCGATGCTCTCTGGGGCCAACGTCCTGACTTTC. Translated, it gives CASSYSMLSGANVLTF.